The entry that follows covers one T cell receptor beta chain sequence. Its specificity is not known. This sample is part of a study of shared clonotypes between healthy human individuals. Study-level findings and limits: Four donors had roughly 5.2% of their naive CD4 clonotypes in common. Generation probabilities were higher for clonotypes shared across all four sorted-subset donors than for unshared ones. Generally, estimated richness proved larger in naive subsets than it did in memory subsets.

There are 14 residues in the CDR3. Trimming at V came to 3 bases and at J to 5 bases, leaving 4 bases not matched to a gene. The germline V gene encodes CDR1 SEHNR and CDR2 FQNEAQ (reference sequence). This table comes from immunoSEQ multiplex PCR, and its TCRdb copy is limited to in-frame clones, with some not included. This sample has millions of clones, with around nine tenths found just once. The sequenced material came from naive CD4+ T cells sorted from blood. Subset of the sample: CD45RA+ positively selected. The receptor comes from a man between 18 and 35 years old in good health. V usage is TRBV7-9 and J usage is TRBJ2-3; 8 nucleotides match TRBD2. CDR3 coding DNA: TGTGCCAGCAGCTTTGGCGGGGGGAGAGATACGCAGTATTTT. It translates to CASSFGGGRDTQYF.